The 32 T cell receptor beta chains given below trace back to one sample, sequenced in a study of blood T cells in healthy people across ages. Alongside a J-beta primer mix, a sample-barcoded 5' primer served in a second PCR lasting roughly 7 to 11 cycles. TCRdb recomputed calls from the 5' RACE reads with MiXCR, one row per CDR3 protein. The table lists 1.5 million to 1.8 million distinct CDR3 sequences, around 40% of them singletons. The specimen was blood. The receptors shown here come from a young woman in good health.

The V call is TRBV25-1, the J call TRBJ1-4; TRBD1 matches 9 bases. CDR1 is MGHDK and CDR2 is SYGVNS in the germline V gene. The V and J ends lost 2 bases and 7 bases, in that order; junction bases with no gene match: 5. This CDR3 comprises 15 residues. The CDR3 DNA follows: TGTGCCAGCAGTGAAGGGGGACAGGGTGGTGAAAAACTGTTTTTT. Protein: CASSEGGQGGEKLFF.

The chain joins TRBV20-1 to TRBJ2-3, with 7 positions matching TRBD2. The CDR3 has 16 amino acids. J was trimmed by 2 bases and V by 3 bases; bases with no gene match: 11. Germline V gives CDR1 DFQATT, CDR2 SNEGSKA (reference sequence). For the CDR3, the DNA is TGCAGTGCTAGTGGCGATAAGCGGGGACTCACAGATACGCAGTATTTT. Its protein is CSASGDKRGLTDTQYF.

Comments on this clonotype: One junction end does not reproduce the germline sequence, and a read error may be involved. CDR3 sequence reads: CASEAAYDYTF. CDR3 coding DNA: TGTGCCAGCGAAGCGGCCTATGACTACACCTTC. The chain recombines TRBV6-6 with TRBJ1-2; D gene ambiguous. The CDR3 totals 11 residues. CDR1 MNHNY and CDR2 SVGAGI come from the germline V gene (reference sequence).

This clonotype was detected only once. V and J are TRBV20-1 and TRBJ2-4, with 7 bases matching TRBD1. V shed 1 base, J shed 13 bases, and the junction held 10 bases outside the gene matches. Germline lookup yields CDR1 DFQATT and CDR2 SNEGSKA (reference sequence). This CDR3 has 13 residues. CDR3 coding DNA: TGCAGTGCTAGAGGGACAGGTCACGGGGAGCAGTACTTC. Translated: CSARGTGHGEQYF.

CDR3 sequence: CASSLGSGHNEQFF. In DNA form, the CDR3 reads TGTGCCTCCAGCCTGGGGTCTGGACACAATGAGCAGTTCTTC. This chain uses TRBV30 with TRBJ2-1; D uncertain. This CDR3 has 14 amino acids. Germline V CDR1 and CDR2: GTSNPN, SVGIG (reference sequence). V shed 7 bases and J shed 5 bases, with 18 bases lying between them.

The CDR3 DNA is TGTGCCAGCAGCCCTCGGGAGGACCGACAAGGCTACACCTTC. Translating gives CASSPREDRQGYTF. The chain joins TRBV12-3 or TRBV12-4 to TRBJ1-2; D not certain. This CDR3 is 14 amino acids long. V lost 6 bases and J 8 bases, leaving 19 bases between the germline ends.

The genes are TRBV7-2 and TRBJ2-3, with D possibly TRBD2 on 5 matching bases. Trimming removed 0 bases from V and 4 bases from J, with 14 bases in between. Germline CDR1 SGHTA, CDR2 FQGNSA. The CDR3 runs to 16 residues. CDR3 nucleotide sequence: TGTGCCAGCAGCTTAGCGCGCCTATATAGCGCAGATACGCAGTATTTT. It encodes CASSLARLYSADTQYF.

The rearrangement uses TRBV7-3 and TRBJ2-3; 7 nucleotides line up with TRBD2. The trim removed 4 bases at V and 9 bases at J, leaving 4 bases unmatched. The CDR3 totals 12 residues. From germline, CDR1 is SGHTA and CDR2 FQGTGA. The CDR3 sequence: CASSSYSGTQYF. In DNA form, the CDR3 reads TGTGCCAGCAGCTCCTATAGCGGGACGCAGTATTTT.

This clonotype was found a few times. The CDR3, as DNA: TGTGCCAGCAGGATACAGGGCCGGGGTCAGCCCCAGCATTTT. This translates into CASRIQGRGQPQHF. The chain combines TRBV12-3 or TRBV12-4 with TRBJ1-5; weak D call: TRBD1 (6 bases). Deletions cut 6 bases from V and 6 bases from J, with 15 bases between. The CDR3 runs 14 residues.

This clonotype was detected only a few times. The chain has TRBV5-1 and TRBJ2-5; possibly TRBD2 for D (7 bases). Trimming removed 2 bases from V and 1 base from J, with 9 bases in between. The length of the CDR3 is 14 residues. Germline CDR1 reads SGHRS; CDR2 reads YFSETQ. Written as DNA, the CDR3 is TGCGCCAGCAGCTTCCGGGGGGCCCAAGAGACCCAGTACTTC. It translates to CASSFRGAQETQYF.

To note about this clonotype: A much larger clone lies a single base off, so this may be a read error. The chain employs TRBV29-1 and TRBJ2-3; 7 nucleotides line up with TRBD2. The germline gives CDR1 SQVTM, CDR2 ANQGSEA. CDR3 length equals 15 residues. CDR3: CSVEAGGMYTGTQYF. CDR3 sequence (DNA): TGCAGCGTTGAAGCGGGGGGAATGTACACAGGTACGCAGTATTTT.

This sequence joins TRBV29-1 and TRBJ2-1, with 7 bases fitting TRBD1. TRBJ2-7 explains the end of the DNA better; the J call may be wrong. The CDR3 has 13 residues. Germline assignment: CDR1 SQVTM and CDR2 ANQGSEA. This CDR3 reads CSVRGQHYNEQYF. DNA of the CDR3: TGCAGCGTGAGGGGACAGCACTACAATGAGCAGTACTTC.

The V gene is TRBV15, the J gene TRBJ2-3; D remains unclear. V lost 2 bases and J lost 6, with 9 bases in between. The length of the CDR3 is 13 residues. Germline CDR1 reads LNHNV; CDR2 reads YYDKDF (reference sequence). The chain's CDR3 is CATSRPSRDTQYF. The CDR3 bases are TGTGCCACCAGCAGACCGTCCCGGGATACGCAGTATTTT.

The CDR3 reads CATTHSRGIFYEQYF. The CDR3, as DNA: TGTGCCACCACGCACTCCCGTGGGATATTCTACGAGCAGTACTTC. This chain joins TRBV24-1 and TRBJ2-7; D remains ambiguous. V was trimmed by 8 bases and J by 3 bases, leaving 19 bases between them. The CDR3 loop spans 15 amino acids. CDR1 is KGHDR, CDR2 SFDVKD, per germline.

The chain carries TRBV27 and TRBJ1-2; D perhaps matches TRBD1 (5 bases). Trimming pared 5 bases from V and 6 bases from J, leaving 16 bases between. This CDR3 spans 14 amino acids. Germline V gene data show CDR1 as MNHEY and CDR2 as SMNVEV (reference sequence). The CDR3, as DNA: TGTGCCAGCAGTCCCGACAGAGGGGACCATGGCTACACCTTC. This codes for CASSPDRGDHGYTF.

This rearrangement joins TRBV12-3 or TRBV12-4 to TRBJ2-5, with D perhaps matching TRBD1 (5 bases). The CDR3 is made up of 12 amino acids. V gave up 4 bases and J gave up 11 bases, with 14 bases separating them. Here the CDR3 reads CASSSGFTEQYF. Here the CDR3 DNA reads TGTGCCAGCAGTTCAGGGTTCACTGAGCAGTACTTC.

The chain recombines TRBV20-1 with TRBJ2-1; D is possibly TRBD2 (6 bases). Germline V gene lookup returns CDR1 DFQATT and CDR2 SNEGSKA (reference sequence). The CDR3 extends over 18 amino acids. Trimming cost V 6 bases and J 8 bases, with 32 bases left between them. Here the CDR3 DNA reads TGCAGTGCCTCACGTGCATCTCTTAGCGGAACTTTACGCGATGAGCAGTTCTTC. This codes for CSASRASLSGTLRDEQFF.

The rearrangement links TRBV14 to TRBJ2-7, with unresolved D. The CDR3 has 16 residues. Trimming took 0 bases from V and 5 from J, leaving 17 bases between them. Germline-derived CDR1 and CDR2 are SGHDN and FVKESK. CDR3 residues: CASSQELRSDTDEQYF. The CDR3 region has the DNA TGTGCCAGCAGCCAAGAACTTAGGTCGGATACAGACGAGCAGTACTTC.

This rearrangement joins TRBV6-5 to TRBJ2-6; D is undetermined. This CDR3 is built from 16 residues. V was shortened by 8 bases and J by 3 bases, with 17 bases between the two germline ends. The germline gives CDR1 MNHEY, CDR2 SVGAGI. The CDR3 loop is CASGMTASGGANVLTF. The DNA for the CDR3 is TGTGCCAGCGGAATGACGGCCTCGGGTGGGGCCAACGTCCTGACTTTC.

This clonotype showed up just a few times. CDR3 sequence: CSVFLSGRKDNEQYF. The CDR3 coding sequence is TGCAGCGTGTTCCTTAGCGGGAGAAAGGACAATGAGCAGTACTTC. The rearrangement links TRBV29-1 to TRBJ2-5, with 9 positions matching TRBD2. The CDR3 length is 15 residues. Trimming took 6 bases from V and 11 from J; bases not matched to a gene: 19. Germline V gene data show CDR1 as SQVTM and CDR2 as ANQGSEA.

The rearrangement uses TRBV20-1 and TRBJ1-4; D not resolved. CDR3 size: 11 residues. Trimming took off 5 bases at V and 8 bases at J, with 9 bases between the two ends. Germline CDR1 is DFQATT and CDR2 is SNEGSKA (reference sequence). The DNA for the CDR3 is TGCAGTGCTCGGAGTTACGAAAAACTGTTTTTT. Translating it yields CSARSYEKLFF.

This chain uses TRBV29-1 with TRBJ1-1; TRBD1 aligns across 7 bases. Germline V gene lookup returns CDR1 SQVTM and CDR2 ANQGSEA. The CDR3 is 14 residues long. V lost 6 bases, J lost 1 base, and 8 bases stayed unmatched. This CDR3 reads CSVQRRTGNTEAFF. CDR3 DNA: TGCAGCGTGCAACGACGGACAGGGAACACTGAAGCTTTCTTT.

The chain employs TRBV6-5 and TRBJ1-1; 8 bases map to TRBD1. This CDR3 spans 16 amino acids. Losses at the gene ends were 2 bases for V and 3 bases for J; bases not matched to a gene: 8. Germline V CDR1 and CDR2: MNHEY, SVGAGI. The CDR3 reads CASSYRLGQGDTEAFF. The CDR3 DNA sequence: TGTGCCAGCAGTTACCGCTTAGGACAGGGAGACACTGAAGCTTTCTTT.

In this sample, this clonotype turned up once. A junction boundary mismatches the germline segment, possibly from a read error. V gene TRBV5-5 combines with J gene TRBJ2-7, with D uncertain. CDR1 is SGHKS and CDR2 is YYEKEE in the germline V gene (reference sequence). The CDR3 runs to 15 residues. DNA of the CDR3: TGTGTCAGCAGCTTGGCAAGGCTGAGCTCCTACGAGCAGTACTTC. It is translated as CVSSLARLSSYEQYF. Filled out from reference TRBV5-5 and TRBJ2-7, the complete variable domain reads DAGVTQSPTHLIKTRGQQVTLRCSPISGHKSVSWYQQVLGQGPQFIFQYYEKEERGRGNFPDRFSARQFPNYSSELNVNALLLGDSALYLCVSSLARLSSYEQYFGPGTRLTVT.

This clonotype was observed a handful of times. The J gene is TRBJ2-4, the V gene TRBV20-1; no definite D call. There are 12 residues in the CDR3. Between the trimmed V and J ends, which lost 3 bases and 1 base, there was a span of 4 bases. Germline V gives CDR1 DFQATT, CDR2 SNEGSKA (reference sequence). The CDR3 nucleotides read TGCAGTGCTAGTCTGGCCAAAAACATTCAGTACTTC. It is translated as CSASLAKNIQYF.

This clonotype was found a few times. CDR3 nucleotides: TGTGCCAGCAGTTTAACTAGCGGGGCCTCCTACAATGAGCAGTTCTTC. Translating gives CASSLTSGASYNEQFF. The chain uses TRBV27 and TRBJ2-1, with 10 bases aligning to TRBD2. The CDR3 consists of 16 residues. After removal of 2 bases from V and 0 bases from J, the junction contained 1 base not matched to a gene. CDR1 is MNHEY, CDR2 SMNVEV, per germline (reference sequence).

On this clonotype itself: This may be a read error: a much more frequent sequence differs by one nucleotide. CDR3 bases: TGTGCCATCAGTATTACAGGGTACGCAGATACGCAGTATTTT. Translation gives CAISITGYADTQYF. The V call is TRBV10-3, the J call TRBJ2-3; the D gene is possibly TRBD1 (6 bases). The CDR3 length is 14 residues. V lost 5 bases and J 4 bases, leaving 13 bases between the germline ends. The germline V gene has CDR1 ENHRY and CDR2 SYGVKD.

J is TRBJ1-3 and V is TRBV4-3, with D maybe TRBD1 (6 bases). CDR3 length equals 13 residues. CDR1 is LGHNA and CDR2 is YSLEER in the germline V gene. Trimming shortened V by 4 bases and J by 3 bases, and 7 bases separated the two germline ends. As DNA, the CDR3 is TGCGCCAGCAGCCGGACAGATGGAAACACCATATATTTT. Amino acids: CASSRTDGNTIYF.

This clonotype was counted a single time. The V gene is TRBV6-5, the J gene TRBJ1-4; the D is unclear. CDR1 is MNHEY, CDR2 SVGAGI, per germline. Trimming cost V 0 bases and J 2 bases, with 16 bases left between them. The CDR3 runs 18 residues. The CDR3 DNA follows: TGTGCCAGCAGTTACTCGATAGCGATGGACCTGACTAATGAAAAACTGTTTTTT. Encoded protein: CASSYSIAMDLTNEKLFF.

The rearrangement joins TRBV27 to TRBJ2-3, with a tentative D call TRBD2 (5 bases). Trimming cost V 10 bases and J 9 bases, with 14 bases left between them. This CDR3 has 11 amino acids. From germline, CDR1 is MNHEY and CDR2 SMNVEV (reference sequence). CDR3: CATTRETTQYF. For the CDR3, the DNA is TGTGCCACCACAAGGGAGACAACGCAGTATTTT.

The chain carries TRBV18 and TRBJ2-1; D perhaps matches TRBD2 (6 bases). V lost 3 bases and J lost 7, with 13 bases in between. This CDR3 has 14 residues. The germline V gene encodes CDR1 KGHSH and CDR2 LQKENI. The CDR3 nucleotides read TGTGCCAGCTCACCCTTCGCGGGGTCGAATGAGCAGTTCTTC. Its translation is CASSPFAGSNEQFF.

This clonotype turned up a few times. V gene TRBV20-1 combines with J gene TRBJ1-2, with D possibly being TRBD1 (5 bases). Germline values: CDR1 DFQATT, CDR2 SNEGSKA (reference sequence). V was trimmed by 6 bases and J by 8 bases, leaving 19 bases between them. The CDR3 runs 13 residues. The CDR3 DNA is TGCAGTGCCCCTCAGAGGGGAATGCGAGGCTACACCTTC. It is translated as CSAPQRGMRGYTF.